The present T cell receptor (beta chain) was sequenced within a study of T-cell reconstitution after alpha-beta-depleted transplantation in children. This clonotype was seen a handful of times. A library of TCRbeta sequences, prepared with unique molecular identifiers, was generated. One entry per CDR3 protein, called by TCRdb with MiXCR from the PCR reads. The sample lists about 980,000 distinct CDR3 sequences, about 29% occurring once. The V end was cut by 0 bases, the J end by 12 bases, with 18 bases between. CDR1 and CDR2 (germline): DFQATT, SNEGSKA (reference sequence). The CDR3 is 14 amino acids.

The V gene is TRBV20-1, the J gene TRBJ2-1; D unclear. The sequencing used PBMCs, mostly from graft donor cells, collected 360 days after TCRalphabeta/CD19-depleted stem cell transplant. The receptor's source is a boy younger than two who had a stem cell transplant for SCID, so the T cells may come from the graft donor. CDR3 bases: TGCAGTGCTAGAGATCTCGGCAAAAGAAAAGGGCAGTTCTTC. This encodes CSARDLGKRKGQFF.